The 20 T cell receptor beta chains below all came from one sample that was sequenced in a study of a mutant IDH1 vaccine in newly diagnosed glioma. Sample time point: week 35, safety follow-up. The study gave 300 ug of mutant IDH1 20-mer peptide per vaccine dose, with topical imiquimod. Sequenced by immunoSEQ multiplex PCR; TCRdb stores in-frame clones only, minus some. The sample lists 20,000 to 30,000 clones; approximately 87% were seen once. No antigen is known for these receptors. The specimen comprised PBMCs, sampled from a glioma patient whose treatment included an IDH1 peptide vaccine. These TCRs come from a young man with glioma.

The chain couples TRBV6-1 to TRBJ2-7, with 7 bases lining up with TRBD1. After removal of 7 bases from V and 2 bases from J, the junction contained 5 bases not matched to a gene. This CDR3 spans 13 amino acids. Per germline, CDR1 MNHNS and CDR2 SASEGT. DNA of the CDR3: TGTGCCAGCACTGCGACAGGGACCTACGAGCAGTACTTC. It yields the protein CASTATGTYEQYF.

The chain joins TRBV18 to TRBJ2-7, with D hard to call. This CDR3 is built from 13 residues. The V gene's germline CDR1 is KGHSH and CDR2 LQKENI. With 5 bases removed from V and 3 bases from J, the gap between germline ends came to 11 bases. The CDR3 DNA sequence: TGTGCCAGCTCAGGAAACAGTGTCTACGAGCAGTACTTC. Residues: CASSGNSVYEQYF.

As to this clone: This may stem from a read error, because a much larger clone lies one nucleotide away. For the CDR3, the DNA is TGTGCCAGCAGCCAAGAGAGTGTAGCTCCGGAGGCCCAGTACTTC. Its translation is CASSQESVAPEAQYF. The chain joins TRBV4-2 to TRBJ2-5, with D perhaps matching TRBD2 (5 bases). Trimming stripped 0 bases from V and 9 bases from J, with 17 bases between. Germline V lookup: CDR1 LGHNA, CDR2 YNFKEQ. The CDR3 extends over 15 amino acids.

This clone was counted between two and nine times. The rearrangement uses TRBV18 and TRBJ2-1; possibly TRBD1 for D (5 bases). CDR3 length equals 14 residues. Trimming removed 2 bases from V and 6 bases from J, with 11 bases in between. Germline assignment: CDR1 KGHSH and CDR2 LQKENI. CDR3 sequence reads: CASSPTSTGNEQFF. CDR3 nucleotide sequence: TGTGCCAGCTCACCAACCTCTACAGGCAATGAGCAGTTCTTC.

The rearrangement uses TRBV13 and TRBJ1-1, with 7 bases that match TRBD1. The J segment lost 4 bases and the V segment lost 1 base, leaving 6 bases of the junction unmatched. Germline CDR1 PRHDT, CDR2 FYEKMQ (reference sequence). CDR3 length: 15 residues. The CDR3 nucleotides are TGTGCCAGCAGCTTAGACAGGGGAAGGAGCACTGAAGCTTTCTTT. Protein product: CASSLDRGRSTEAFF. Complete variable domain (other parts from reference TRBV13 and TRBJ1-1): AAGVIQSPRHLIKEKRETATLKCYPIPRHDTVYWYQQGPGQDPQFLISFYEKMQSDKGSIPDRFSAQQFSDYHSELNMSSLELGDSALYFCASSLDRGRSTEAFFGQGTRLTVV.

This chain connects TRBV7-9 to TRBJ1-3; D unclear. Germline CDR1 is SEHNR and CDR2 is FQNEAQ (reference sequence). The CDR3 consists of 14 residues. Trimming took 5 bases from V and 3 from J, leaving 11 bases between them. The CDR3 DNA follows: TGTGCCAGCAGCCCTCTGGGATTTGGAAACACCATATATTTT. Its protein is CASSPLGFGNTIYF.

This clone was observed once. The V call is TRBV5-4, the J call TRBJ2-5; possible D gene TRBD1, 6 bases. This CDR3 comprises 13 residues. The germline V gene has CDR1 SGHNT and CDR2 YYREEE (reference sequence). The germline V and J ends were trimmed by 4 bases and 2 bases, with 9 bases remaining between them. The CDR3 DNA follows: TGTGCCAGCAGCGTGGGACATCAAGAGACCCAGTACTTC. It translates to CASSVGHQETQYF.

This sequence joins TRBV6-1 and TRBJ1-1, with 8 bases lining up with TRBD1. J lost 1 base, V lost 8 bases, and 6 bases had no gene match. The CDR3 covers 14 residues. CDR1 and CDR2 from the germline V gene are MNHNS and SASEGT. The CDR3 protein is CASSWTGRNTEAFF. The CDR3 DNA reads TGTGCCAGCTCTTGGACAGGGCGGAACACTGAAGCTTTCTTT.

V gene TRBV14 combines with J gene TRBJ1-5; TRBD1 is a possible D gene (6 bases). CDR1 and CDR2 from the germline V gene are SGHDN and FVKESK. V shed 3 bases and J shed 5 bases, with 29 bases lying between them. The CDR3 loop spans 20 amino acids. Here the CDR3 DNA reads TGTGCCAGCAGCCATCAACAACAGGGATTTCCCAAGGGATGGGATCAGCCCCAGCATTTT. Translating gives CASSHQQQGFPKGWDQPQHF.

The chain carries TRBV19 and TRBJ1-2; a weak D match, TRBD1 (5 bases). CDR1 and CDR2 (germline): LNHDA, SQIVND (reference sequence). The CDR3 is made up of 14 amino acids. Between the trimmed V and J ends, which lost 4 bases and 7 bases, there was a span of 16 bases. CDR3: CASSTQGPSGGYTF. As DNA, the CDR3 is TGTGCCAGTAGTACCCAGGGTCCTTCTGGTGGCTACACCTTC.

This rearrangement joins TRBV7-9 to TRBJ2-3; D might be TRBD1 (6 bases). Germline values: CDR1 SEHNR, CDR2 FQNEAQ (reference sequence). Trimming left V 6 bases short and J 5 bases short, with 21 bases between. The CDR3 spans 16 residues. As DNA, the CDR3 is TGTGCCAGCAGACGTACCCAGGACAGCCTGGGAGATACGCAGTATTTT. This encodes CASRRTQDSLGDTQYF.

The CDR3 loop reads CASSLLSSGRGEQFF. Here the CDR3 DNA reads TGTGCCAGCAGTTTATTGTCTAGCGGGAGGGGGGAGCAGTTCTTC. The chain uses TRBV27 and TRBJ2-1; 12 nucleotides align to TRBD2. The germline V gene encodes CDR1 MNHEY and CDR2 SMNVEV (reference sequence). This CDR3 spans 15 amino acids. V gave up 1 base and J gave up 10 bases; unmatched junction bases: 5.

This chain links TRBV4-1 with TRBJ1-5; tentatively, D is TRBD1 (6 bases). Trimming shortened V by 4 bases and J by 6 bases, and 13 bases separated the two germline ends. Per germline, CDR1 MGHRA and CDR2 YSYEKL. CDR3 length: 14 residues. The CDR3 coding sequence is TGCGCCAGCAGCCCGTACAGGGATGGTCAGCCCCAGCATTTT. Its protein is CASSPYRDGQPQHF.

This clone was seen a few times. The chain recombines TRBV27 with TRBJ1-4, with D uncertain. The CDR3 totals 14 residues. Trimming removed 3 bases at V and 5 bases at J, with 10 bases between. In germline, CDR1 is MNHEY, CDR2 SMNVEV (reference sequence). The CDR3 DNA is TGTGCCAGCAGTTTGATCCCGAGAAATGAAAAACTGTTTTTT. Amino acid sequence: CASSLIPRNEKLFF. The whole variable domain, remainder taken from reference TRBV27 and TRBJ1-4, is EAQVTQNPRYLITVTGKKLTVTCSQNMNHEYMSWYRQDPGLGLRQIYYSMNVEVTDKGDVPEGYKVSRKEKRNFPLILESPSPNQTSLYFCASSLIPRNEKLFFGSGTQLSVL.

This chain links TRBV29-1 with TRBJ2-1; 7 bases line up with TRBD2. The CDR3 sequence is 13 residues long. Germline V CDR1 and CDR2: SQVTM, ANQGSEA. V trimming: 2 bases; J trimming: 5 bases; junction bases outside the gene matches: 3. DNA for the CDR3: TGCAGCGTTGAATTCGGGACTAACAATGAGCAGTTCTTC. Its translation: CSVEFGTNNEQFF.

The V gene is TRBV6-6, the J gene TRBJ1-1; perhaps TRBD1 as D (5 bases). Germline assignment: CDR1 MNHNY and CDR2 SVGAGI (reference sequence). This CDR3 is built from 13 residues. The ends were cut back, 5 bases at V and 4 bases at J, with 11 bases in the middle. The CDR3 nucleotides read TGTGCCAGCAGTAAGAGGGGAGGCACTGAAGCTTTCTTT. As protein: CASSKRGGTEAFF.

The V call is TRBV30, the J call TRBJ2-7, with 9 bases matching TRBD2. The CDR3 runs 14 residues. The germline CDR1 and CDR2 sequences are GTSNPN and SVGIG (reference sequence). V lost 6 bases, J lost 2 bases, and 8 bases stayed unmatched. The CDR3 sequence: CACIIGTSTYEQYF. Here the CDR3 DNA reads TGTGCCTGTATCATCGGGACTAGCACCTACGAGCAGTACTTC.

V gene TRBV7-2 combines with J gene TRBJ2-5, with D unclear. CDR3 length: 13 residues. Trimming removed 1 base from V and 5 bases from J, with 8 bases in between. From germline, CDR1 is SGHTA and CDR2 FQGNSA. CDR3 nucleotide sequence: TGTGCCAGCAGCTTAGATGCCGGTGAGACCCAGTACTTC. Its protein is CASSLDAGETQYF.

The table lists this clone with a count of one. The genes are TRBV10-1 and TRBJ2-1; TRBD1 matches at 8 bases. The CDR3 spans 15 residues. V gave up 5 bases and J gave up 6 bases; unmatched junction bases: 9. In germline, CDR1 is WNHNN, CDR2 SYGVQD (reference sequence). CDR3 in amino acids: CASSSQGAGVNEQFF. In DNA, the CDR3 is TGCGCCAGCAGTTCCCAGGGGGCTGGAGTCAATGAGCAGTTCTTC.

This chain joins TRBV4-1 and TRBJ2-5; tentatively, D is TRBD1 (5 bases). With 0 bases removed from V and 4 bases from J, the gap between germline ends came to 9 bases. The CDR3 contains 14 residues. Germline CDR1 reads MGHRA; CDR2 reads YSYEKL. The CDR3 loop reads CASSQEAQAETQYF. Written as DNA, the CDR3 is TGCGCCAGCAGCCAAGAGGCACAGGCAGAGACCCAGTACTTC.